This TCR beta chain derives from a study of blood T cell repertoires in COVID-19. CDR1 and CDR2 from the germline V gene are MGHDK and SYGVNS. This CDR3 has 18 amino acids. V gave up 2 bases and J gave up 8 bases; unmatched junction bases: 10. Clones were sequenced by immunoSEQ multiplex PCR, and TCRdb holds only the in-frame ones, with some missing. The table lists around 190,000 clones, roughly nine tenths of them singletons. The chain carries TRBV25-1 and TRBJ1-6, with TRBD1 identical over 12 bases. The sequence was collected from a man in his 70s with active or convalescent COVID-19. Sequenced sample: peripheral blood. The CDR3 bases are TGTGCCAGCAGTGAAGAATCTCAGGGACAGGGGGCACATTCACCCCTCCACTTT. This sequence encodes CASSEESQGQGAHSPLHF.